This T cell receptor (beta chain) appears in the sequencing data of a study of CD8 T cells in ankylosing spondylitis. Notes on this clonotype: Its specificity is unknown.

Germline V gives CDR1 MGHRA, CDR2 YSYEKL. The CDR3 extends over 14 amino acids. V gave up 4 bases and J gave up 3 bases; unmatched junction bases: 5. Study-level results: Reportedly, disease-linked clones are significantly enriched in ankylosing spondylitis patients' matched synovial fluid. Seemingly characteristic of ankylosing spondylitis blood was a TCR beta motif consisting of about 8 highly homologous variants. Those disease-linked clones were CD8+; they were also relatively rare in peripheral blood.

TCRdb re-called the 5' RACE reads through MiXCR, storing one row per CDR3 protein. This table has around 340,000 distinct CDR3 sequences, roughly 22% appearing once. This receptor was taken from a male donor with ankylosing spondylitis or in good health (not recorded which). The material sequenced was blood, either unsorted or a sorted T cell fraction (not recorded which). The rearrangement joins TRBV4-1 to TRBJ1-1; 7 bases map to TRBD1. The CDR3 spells CASSPPTGYTEAFF. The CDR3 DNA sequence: TGCGCCAGCAGCCCGCCGACAGGGTACACTGAAGCTTTCTTT.